These 3 T cell receptor beta chains share one sample of origin, sequenced in a study of T cell changes during pregnancy in multiple sclerosis. TCRdb's table, derived via immunoSEQ multiplex PCR, lists solely in-frame clones and lacks some. The sample yields tens of thousands of clones, roughly 90% seen once. Source: peripheral blood, taken before pregnancy. The receptors here all came from a female donor with multiple sclerosis, enrolled in a pregnancy study.

The CDR3 is CASSEWRGRGNQPQHF. The CDR3 DNA reads TGTGCCAGCAGTGAATGGAGGGGACGTGGCAATCAGCCCCAGCATTTT. V and J are TRBV6-1 and TRBJ1-5, with a tentative D call TRBD1 (5 bases). Germline CDR1 reads MNHNS; CDR2 reads SASEGT. Trimming took 2 bases from V and 2 from J, leaving 13 bases between them. CDR3 length equals 16 residues.

This chain joins TRBV5-6 and TRBJ2-5; 14 bases are shared with TRBD2. After removal of 4 bases from V and 5 bases from J, the junction contained 7 bases not matched to a gene. The V gene's germline CDR1 is SGHDT and CDR2 YYEEEE. The CDR3 runs to 16 residues. CDR3 nucleotide sequence: TGTGCCAGCAGCCTGACTAGCGGGGGGGCCTGGGAGACCCAGTACTTC. It codes for CASSLTSGGAWETQYF.

The chain links TRBV29-1 to TRBJ2-5; the D gene is possibly TRBD2 (6 bases). The J call may be incorrect, as the DNA end agrees better with TRBJ2-7. The CDR3 consists of 15 residues. Looked up from germline, CDR1 is SQVTM and CDR2 is ANQGSEA. CDR3 in amino acids: CSVEVGVGGTYEQYF. The CDR3 nucleotides are TGCAGCGTTGAAGTTGGAGTCGGGGGAACCTACGAGCAGTACTTC.